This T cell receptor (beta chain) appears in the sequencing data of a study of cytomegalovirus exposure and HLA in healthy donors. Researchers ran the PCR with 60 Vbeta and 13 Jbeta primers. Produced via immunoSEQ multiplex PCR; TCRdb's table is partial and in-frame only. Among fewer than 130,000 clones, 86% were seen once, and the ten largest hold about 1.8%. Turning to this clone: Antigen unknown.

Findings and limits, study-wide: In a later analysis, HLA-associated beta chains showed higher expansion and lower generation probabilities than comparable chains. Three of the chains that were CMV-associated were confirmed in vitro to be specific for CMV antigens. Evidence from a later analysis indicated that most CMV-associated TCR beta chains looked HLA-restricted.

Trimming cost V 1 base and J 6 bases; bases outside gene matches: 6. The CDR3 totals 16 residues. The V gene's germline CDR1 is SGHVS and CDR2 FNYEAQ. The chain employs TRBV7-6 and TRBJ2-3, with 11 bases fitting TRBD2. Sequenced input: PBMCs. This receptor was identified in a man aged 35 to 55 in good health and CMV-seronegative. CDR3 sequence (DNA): TGTGCCAGCAGCTTAGGTAGCGGGGGGGCCGGGGATACGCAGTATTTT. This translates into CASSLGSGGAGDTQYF.